Listed below are T cell receptor beta chains from one sample, sequenced in a study of cytomegalovirus exposure and HLA in healthy donors. Measured with immunoSEQ multiplex PCR; TCRdb has only the in-frame clones, and not every one. The sample holds over 110,000 clones, 85% to 90% seen once. Sequencing was performed on PBMCs. The receptors here all came from a man between 18 and 29 years old in good health and CMV-seropositive. The CDR3 runs from the conserved cysteine through the conserved F or W. D genes are given only for firm matches. The listing skips clone size in some rows; elsewhere it reads once, few, many or a size class.

d_gene: TRBD2; j_gene: TRBJ2-2; abundance: .; v_gene: TRBV4-1; CDR3nt: TGCGCCAGCAGCCAAACCGATCATACTAGCGGGGGGAACACCGGGGAGCTGTTTTTT; CDR3aa: CASSQTDHTSGGNTGELFF
d_gene: TRBD1; j_gene: TRBJ1-2; abundance: .; v_gene: TRBV5-1; CDR3nt: TGCGCCAGCAGCTTAGCCGAGGGGGCCAACTATGGCTACACCTTC; CDR3aa: CASSLAEGANYGYTF
d_gene: TRBD1; j_gene: TRBJ2-1; abundance: .; v_gene: TRBV18; CDR3nt: TGTGCCAGCTCACCACAGGGACAGGGGTCCTACAATGAGCAGTTCTTC; CDR3aa: CASSPQGQGSYNEQFF
d_gene: .; j_gene: TRBJ2-2; abundance: once; v_gene: TRBV7-6; CDR3nt: TGTGCCAGCAGCTTGGACATTGGGAAGAACACCGGGGAGCTGTTTTTT; CDR3aa: CASSLDIGKNTGELFF
d_gene: .; j_gene: TRBJ2-7; abundance: .; v_gene: TRBV23-1; CDR3nt: TGCGCCAGCAGTCAATGTCCTAGCGCCCATTACGAGCAGTACTTC; CDR3aa: CASSQCPSAHYEQYF
d_gene: .; j_gene: TRBJ1-1; abundance: few; v_gene: TRBV6-6; CDR3nt: TGTGCCAGCAGACAGGAGTTGAACACTGAAGCTTTCTTT; CDR3aa: CASRQELNTEAFF
d_gene: TRBD1; j_gene: TRBJ1-1; abundance: .; v_gene: TRBV6-1; CDR3nt: TGTGCCAGCAGTGCCATGGGGACAGGGGCCACTGAAGCTTTCTTT; CDR3aa: CASSAMGTGATEAFF
d_gene: TRBD1; j_gene: TRBJ1-4; abundance: few; v_gene: TRBV25-1; CDR3nt: TGTGCCAGCAGAAGCGACAGGGGGGCTGCAACTAATGAAAAACTGTTTTTT; CDR3aa: CASRSDRGAATNEKLFF
d_gene: TRBD2; j_gene: TRBJ2-7; abundance: .; v_gene: TRBV7-2; CDR3nt: TGTGCCAGCAGCCCACCCCGGGGGGGACGTATTGGGCAGTACTTC; CDR3aa: CASSPPRGGRIGQYF
d_gene: TRBD1; j_gene: TRBJ1-1; abundance: .; v_gene: TRBV2; CDR3nt: TGTGCCAGCTCACAGGGGATGAACACTGAAGCTTTCTTT; CDR3aa: CASSQGMNTEAFF
d_gene: .; j_gene: TRBJ1-1; abundance: .; v_gene: TRBV30; CDR3nt: TGTGCCTGGGGGAGAAACACTGAAGCTTTCTTT; CDR3aa: CAWGRNTEAFF